These 23 T cell receptor beta chains came from one sample sequenced in a study of shared clonotypes between healthy human individuals. Produced via immunoSEQ multiplex PCR; TCRdb's table is partial and in-frame only. Among 1 million to 1.2 million clones, roughly 80% were seen once, and the ten largest hold approximately 0.9%. Sequencing used memory CD4+ T cells from PBMCs. The subset is: CD45RA-negative fraction. These receptors were collected from a man between 18 and 29 years old in good health. Some clones in this sample may be carry-over from other donors' samples.

V usage is TRBV2 and J usage is TRBJ2-3; 11 nucleotides align to TRBD2. Germline assignment: CDR1 SNHLY and CDR2 FYNNEI. Losses at the gene ends were 3 bases for V and 6 bases for J; bases not matched to a gene: 11. CDR3 length: 17 residues. This CDR3 reads CASSEEIIAGGPDTQYF. The CDR3 coding sequence is TGTGCCAGCAGTGAGGAAATTATAGCGGGAGGGCCGGATACGCAGTATTTT.

This clone has just a few counts. V usage is TRBV19 and J usage is TRBJ2-7; D might be TRBD2 (6 bases). The CDR3 is 12 amino acids. Trimming pared 7 bases from V and 7 bases from J, leaving 14 bases between. Germline V gives CDR1 LNHDA, CDR2 SQIVND (reference sequence). The CDR3 nucleotides are TGTGCCAGTAAAACCCCGGGGGAGGAGCAGTACTTC. Amino acid sequence: CASKTPGEEQYF.

On this clone itself: A far larger clone is only one base removed, so a read error is likely. At the DNA level, this CDR3 is encoded by other sequences in the same sample as well. The rearrangement joins TRBV30 to TRBJ1-5; D uncertain. CDR3 length: 15 residues. CDR1 and CDR2 (germline): GTSNPN, SVGIG (reference sequence). Trimming pared 0 bases from V and 2 bases from J, leaving 11 bases between. This chain's CDR3 is CAWSVPISGNQPQHF. DNA of the CDR3: TGTGCCTGGAGTGTACCCATATCTGGCAATCAGCCCCAGCATTTT. Variable domain in full (rest from reference TRBV30 and TRBJ1-5): SQTIHQWPATLVQPVGSPLSLECTVEGTSNPNLYWYRQAAGRGLQLLFYSVGIGQISSEVPQNLSASRPQDRQFILSSKKLLLSDSGFYLCAWSVPISGNQPQHFGDGTRLSIL.

In this sample, this clone turned up once. The genes are TRBV27 and TRBJ2-2; 9 nucleotides line up with TRBD2. V shed 5 bases, J shed 6 bases, and the junction held 7 bases outside the gene matches. CDR3 size: 15 residues. Germline CDR1 reads MNHEY; CDR2 reads SMNVEV (reference sequence). CDR3 residues: CASSGSGRGAGELFF. As DNA, the CDR3 is TGTGCCAGCAGTGGTAGCGGGAGAGGGGCCGGGGAGCTGTTTTTT.

This clone has more than one count but fewer than ten. CDR3 residues: CASSQQPVGAEAFF. In nucleotides, the CDR3 is TGCGCCAGCAGCCAACAACCAGTGGGGGCTGAAGCTTTCTTT. The genes are TRBV5-1 and TRBJ1-1; D might be TRBD1 (5 bases). The CDR3 is 14 residues long. Trimming took 4 bases from V and 6 from J, leaving 16 bases between them. Germline CDR1 reads SGHRS; CDR2 reads YFSETQ.

The J gene is TRBJ2-1, the V gene TRBV2; D may be TRBD2 (5 bases). This CDR3 spans 11 amino acids. The V gene's germline CDR1 is SNHLY and CDR2 FYNNEI. The germline V and J ends were trimmed by 7 bases and 10 bases, with 11 bases remaining between them. The CDR3 DNA is TGTGCCAGCAAGGTGGAGGAGGAGCAGTTCTTC. Protein sequence: CASKVEEEQFF.

The chain joins TRBV5-1 to TRBJ1-1; a possible D gene is TRBD1 (6 bases). V lost 4 bases, J lost 3 bases, and 16 bases lay in between. This CDR3 has 15 amino acids. Germline assignment: CDR1 SGHRS and CDR2 YFSETQ. CDR3 coding DNA: TGCGCCAGCAGCACAGGGTCCCACAGGGACACTGAAGCTTTCTTT. This sequence encodes CASSTGSHRDTEAFF. Looking up the rest from reference TRBV5-1 and TRBJ1-1 gives the full variable domain: KAGVTQTPRYLIKTRGQQVTLSCSPISGHRSVSWYQQTPGQGLQFLFEYFSETQRNKGNFPGRFSGRQFSNSRSEMNVSTLELGDSALYLCASSTGSHRDTEAFFGQGTRLTVV.

A single count supports this clone. The rearrangement links TRBV19 to TRBJ2-7, with 12 bases that match TRBD1. The J segment lost 5 bases and the V segment lost 7 bases, leaving 9 bases of the junction unmatched. The CDR3 extends over 15 amino acids. The germline V gene has CDR1 LNHDA and CDR2 SQIVND (reference sequence). DNA of the CDR3: TGTGCCAGTACTTCCGGGACAGGGGGCTACAACGAGCAGTACTTC. Its protein product is CASTSGTGGYNEQYF.

The rearrangement uses TRBV4-2 and TRBJ2-7, with TRBD2 identical over 9 bases. CDR3 size: 15 residues. Germline lookup yields CDR1 LGHNA and CDR2 YNFKEQ. Germline trimming cut 1 base from V and 2 bases from J; bases unmatched to any gene: 3. The CDR3 loop reads CASSQGLAETYEQYF. Here the CDR3 DNA reads TGTGCCAGCAGCCAAGGACTAGCGGAAACCTACGAGCAGTACTTC.

This clone was observed a handful of times. This chain connects TRBV6-5 to TRBJ1-1; D possibly corresponds to TRBD1 (6 bases). Germline V gene sequence: CDR1 MNHEY, CDR2 SVGAGI. Trimming stripped 0 bases from V and 4 bases from J, with 12 bases between. The CDR3 is 15 residues long. Written as DNA, the CDR3 is TGTGCCAGCAGTTACTCTTTAGGACAGCCCACTGAAGCTTTCTTT. It codes for CASSYSLGQPTEAFF.

This rearrangement joins TRBV4-3 to TRBJ1-6; tentative D call: TRBD1 (5 bases). This CDR3 comprises 15 residues. Trimming took off 0 bases at V and 10 bases at J, with 13 bases between the two ends. The germline V gene has CDR1 LGHNA and CDR2 YSLEER. DNA for the CDR3: TGCGCCAGCAGCCAAGAGCCGGGGGTCGGGTCACCCCTCCACTTT. Translated: CASSQEPGVGSPLHF.

The chain uses TRBV4-2 and TRBJ2-7, with TRBD1 matching 7 bases. CDR3 size: 16 residues. J lost 5 bases, V lost 4 bases, and 14 bases had no gene match. Germline-derived CDR1 and CDR2 are LGHNA and YNFKEQ. In nucleotides, the CDR3 is TGTGCCAGCAGCCCCCCTCGAGGGACAGCTGGCCACGAGCAGTACTTC. Amino acid sequence: CASSPPRGTAGHEQYF.

The chain joins TRBV5-4 to TRBJ1-1, with D perhaps matching TRBD1 (5 bases). V lost 4 bases and J 6 bases, leaving 16 bases between the germline ends. Per the germline V gene, CDR1 is SGHNT and CDR2 is YYREEE (reference sequence). This CDR3 spans 14 amino acids. The CDR3: CASSRTGTSPEAFF. The CDR3 nucleotides read TGTGCCAGCAGCCGTACCGGGACCTCCCCTGAAGCTTTCTTT.

This clone has only one observation. V gene TRBV11-2 combines with J gene TRBJ2-1; D remains unclear. V was cut by 4 bases and J by 3 bases, with 13 bases left in between. Germline V gene lookup returns CDR1 SGHAT and CDR2 FQNNGV. The CDR3 has 15 residues. CDR3 sequence reads: CASSSLKGGYNEQFF. In DNA, the CDR3 is TGTGCCAGCAGCTCCCTCAAGGGTGGCTACAATGAGCAGTTCTTC.

This sequence joins TRBV13 and TRBJ2-3; 8 nucleotides line up with TRBD1. The length of the CDR3 is 14 residues. The V segment lost 5 bases and the J segment 6 bases; nucleotides outside the gene matches: 7. CDR1 is PRHDT, CDR2 FYEKMQ, per germline (reference sequence). CDR3: CASSPGTGADTQYF. Written as DNA, the CDR3 is TGTGCCAGCAGCCCCGGGACAGGAGCGGATACGCAGTATTTT.

The chain recombines TRBV27 with TRBJ1-2, with 9 bases that match TRBD1. Trimming removed 4 bases from V and 4 bases from J; junction bases left unmatched: 13. The CDR3 contains 17 residues. Germline assignment: CDR1 MNHEY and CDR2 SMNVEV (reference sequence). Written as DNA, the CDR3 is TGTGCCAGCAGTTCCCCTATTCACAGGGGGCTCGGCTATGGCTACACCTTC. Translation: CASSSPIHRGLGYGYTF.

The V call is TRBV2, the J call TRBJ2-1; D uncertain. Trimming took 7 bases from V and 0 from J, leaving 7 bases between them. This CDR3 contains 13 residues. The germline gives CDR1 SNHLY, CDR2 FYNNEI. The CDR3 protein is CASTLSSYNEQFF. The CDR3 DNA reads TGTGCCAGCACCCTTAGCTCCTACAATGAGCAGTTCTTC.

V gene TRBV18 combines with J gene TRBJ1-1, with 7 bases fitting TRBD1. Germline CDR1 and CDR2: KGHSH and LQKENI. This CDR3 has 15 amino acids. The J segment lost 4 bases and the V segment lost 5 bases, leaving 10 bases of the junction unmatched. The chain's CDR3 is CASSVGQAEVTEAFF. In DNA, the CDR3 is TGTGCCAGCTCAGTTGGACAGGCGGAGGTCACTGAAGCTTTCTTT.

This clone was counted at least ten times. The chain carries TRBV15 and TRBJ2-1, with D hard to call. Per germline, CDR1 LNHNV and CDR2 YYDKDF (reference sequence). The ends were cut back, 1 base at V and 5 bases at J, with 12 bases in the middle. This CDR3 spans 15 amino acids. CDR3 nucleotides: TGTGCCACCAGCAGAGGAGTGGACCACCACAATGAGCAGTTCTTC. Protein product: CATSRGVDHHNEQFF.

The V and J genes are TRBV7-2 and TRBJ1-2, with a tentative D call TRBD1 (5 bases). The CDR3 runs to 14 residues. Per germline, CDR1 SGHTA and CDR2 FQGNSA. Between the trimmed V and J ends, which lost 0 bases and 2 bases, there was a span of 7 bases. DNA for the CDR3: TGTGCCAGCAGCTTAGCCCCAGGGAACTATGGCTACACCTTC. It specifies CASSLAPGNYGYTF.

The chain couples TRBV5-1 to TRBJ2-1, with 8 bases fitting TRBD2. The CDR3 covers 13 residues. Germline V gives CDR1 SGHRS, CDR2 YFSETQ. V lost 6 bases and J lost 8; bases outside the gene matches: 7. CDR3: CASTRGLGDEQFF. The CDR3 coding sequence is TGCGCCAGCACCAGGGGACTAGGCGATGAGCAGTTCTTC.

V is TRBV28 and J is TRBJ2-1, with a weak D call TRBD2 (7 bases). The V and J ends lost 8 bases and 6 bases respectively, with 14 bases between them. Germline CDR1 reads MDHEN; CDR2 reads SYDVKM. The CDR3 totals 13 residues. The CDR3 bases are TGTGCCAGCTGCCGGGGGGCACTCAATGAGCAGTTCTTC. The encoded protein is CASCRGALNEQFF.

This clone was observed once. The V call is TRBV29-1, the J call TRBJ2-5; perhaps D is TRBD1 or TRBD2 (5 bases each). Per germline, CDR1 SQVTM and CDR2 ANQGSEA. Trimming took off 6 bases at V and 1 base at J, with 15 bases between the two ends. The CDR3 spans 14 residues. The CDR3 nucleotides read TGCAGCGTGTACCGAGATGGGGGCCAAGAGACCCAGTACTTC. Translating gives CSVYRDGGQETQYF. Together with reference TRBV29-1 and TRBJ2-5, the CDR3 gives the full variable domain: SAVISQKPSRDICQRGTSLTIQCQVDSQVTMMFWYRQQPGQSLTLIATANQGSEATYESGFVIDKFPISRPNLTFSTLTVSNMSPEDSSIYLCSVYRDGGQETQYFGPGTRLLVL.